Sequencing of this T cell receptor beta chain was carried out in a study of shared clonotypes between healthy human individuals (dated by TCRdb to 2020 to 2022). In the study overall: A few men and a couple of women, aged 18 to 49 years, made up the cohort. For each donor, three plates each were used for CD4 naive and CD4 memory, two plates were used for CD8 naive, and one plate was used for CD8 memory. To estimate repertoire size and how much clonotype sharing occurs between individuals, the study deeply sequenced the blood TCR repertoires of about five healthy adults. Different laboratories and diverse techniques were used to prepare libraries and sequence TCR repertoires, to increase sequencing depth and limit assay-specific biases. Per donor, leukapheresis produced somewhere between about 0.94 and 9 billion PBMCs. Overall study results and their limits: Even with the large sequencing depth, rarefaction of the sorted-subset datasets indicated that sequencing was incomplete. Approximately 5% of naive CD4, roughly 3.6% of naive CD8, approximately 2.2% of memory CD4, and more than 0.35% of memory CD8 clonotypes were shared across several donors. Because the study included only a small number of donors, the genetic and exposure-history diversity represented was limited. Sampling was restricted to blood, and TCR repertoires in tissues likely differ from the TCR repertoires found in blood. Pairwise subsampling led to the expectation that sequencing depth would affect the degree of clonotype sharing among donors. Larger estimated clonotype richness was generally found for naive subsets than for memory subsets. Clonotypes shared by all four sorted-subset donors showed higher generation probabilities than non-shared clonotypes.

TCR CDR3 regions were amplified from genomic DNA by multiplex PCR using the deep immunoSEQ assay. For each cell subset, the extracted genomic DNA was distributed evenly across all wells of several immunoSEQ 96-well plates, and each plate served as one replicate. For sorted subsets, about 0.2 ug genomic DNA, equal to some 30,000 T cell genomes, was loaded into each replicate PCR. Purified libraries were measured with a Qubit 3.0 fluorometer, size-checked on a Bioanalyzer 2100, and measured again with the KAPA Library Quantification kit. Each immunoSEQ 96-well plate was sequenced on its own single-read 150-cycle Illumina NextSeq 550 flow cell. For the original study's pipeline: The immunoSEQ output contained only junctional sequences without quality scores, so filtering could not match that applied to full-length reads. To assign V/J genes and CDR3, sequences were annotated using PyIR, a Python wrapper for IgBLAST v1.9, with IMGT germline references. Reads were filtered out if the reads had weak V/J assignments (E-value above 1e-6), no CDR3, stop codons, out-of-frame junctions, or ambiguous translated residues. V3J clonotypes were defined as sequences sharing the same inferred V gene, J gene, and CDR3 amino acid sequence. Percentage overlap between repertoires was computed as shared unique clonotypes divided by the size of the smaller repertoire. RTK rarefaction, the Chao1 estimator, and Recon v2.1 estimates of unobserved clonotypes were used to assess repertoire richness. OLGA was used to compute generation probabilities for all TCRbeta clonotypes that the gDNA method yielded from four donors. Held by TCRdb, this immuneACCESS table contains in-frame sequences only and omits some clones. Under half of the omission traces to an unresolved V gene where checked; the cause of the rest is unknown. V, J and clone size are those of that table, while D and trimming were read from the DNA. Across this sample there are roughly 2 million clones, with 90% to 95% seen only once. More than 0.1% of the sample is taken by the ten largest.

The donors were healthy, HIV-negative adults who had no recently reported acute infections or vaccinations. Every donor was a Caucasian adult living in Nashville, Tennessee, USA. Magnetic negative selection was used to enrich CD4+ T cells, after which naive cells were positively selected on CD45RA and the negative fraction became the memory subset. Blood was collected by leukapheresis, and PBMCs were isolated by Ficoll-Histopaque density gradient centrifugation and then cryopreserved in liquid nitrogen vapor phase. Purity and quantity of every magnetically sorted T cell population were checked by analytical flow cytometry. From each sorted fraction, genomic DNA was isolated and quantified by UV absorbance on a Nanodrop 2000c. As to this clone: This receptor's antigen is unknown. Base qualities are not provided; no much larger clone lies one nucleotide away.

A distance of 22 bases separates the germline ends of V and J, which lose 7 bases and 0 bases respectively. Taken from cysteine to phenylalanine, the CDR3 has 18 residues. Only the CDR3 part of the read is kept: 54 bases, read in frame from the first base. The germline V gene sets CDR1 to MGHRA and CDR2 to YSYEKL. The chain uses TRBV4-1 and TRBJ2-1; the D gene is tentatively TRBD1 or TRBD2, each matching 6 bases. The sample was naive CD4+ T cells sorted from blood. What the cell subset or site label conveys for this sample: CD45RA+ positively selected. The source of this sequence is a man aged 18 to 30 in good health. The DNA sequence follows: TGCGCCAGCATCTGCCTGAGGGCGGGGACACCCTCCTACAATGAGCAGTTCTTC. It specifies CASICLRAGTPSYNEQFF.